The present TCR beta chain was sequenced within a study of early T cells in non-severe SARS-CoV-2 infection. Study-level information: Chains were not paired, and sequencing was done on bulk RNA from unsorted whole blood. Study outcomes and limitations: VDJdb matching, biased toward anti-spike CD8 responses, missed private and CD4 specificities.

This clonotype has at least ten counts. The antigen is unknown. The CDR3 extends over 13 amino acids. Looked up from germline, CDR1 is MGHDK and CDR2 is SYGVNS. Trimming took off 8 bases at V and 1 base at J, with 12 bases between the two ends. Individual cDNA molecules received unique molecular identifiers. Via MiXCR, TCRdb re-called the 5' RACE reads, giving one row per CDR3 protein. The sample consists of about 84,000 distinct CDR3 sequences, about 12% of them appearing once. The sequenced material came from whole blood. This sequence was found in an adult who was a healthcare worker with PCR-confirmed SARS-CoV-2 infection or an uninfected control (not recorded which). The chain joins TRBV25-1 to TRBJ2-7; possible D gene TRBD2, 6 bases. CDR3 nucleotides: TGTGCCAGCCGCGGGGAGAAATCCTACGAGCAGTACTTC. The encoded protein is CASRGEKSYEQYF.